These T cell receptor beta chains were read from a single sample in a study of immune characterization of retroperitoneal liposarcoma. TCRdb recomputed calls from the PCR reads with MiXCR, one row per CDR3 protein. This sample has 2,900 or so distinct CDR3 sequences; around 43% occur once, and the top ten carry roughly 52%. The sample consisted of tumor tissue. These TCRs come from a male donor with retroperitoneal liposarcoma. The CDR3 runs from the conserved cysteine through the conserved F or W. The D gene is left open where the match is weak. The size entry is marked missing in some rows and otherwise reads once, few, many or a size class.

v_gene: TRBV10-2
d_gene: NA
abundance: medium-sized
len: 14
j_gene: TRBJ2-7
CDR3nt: TGCGCCAGCAGTCCCGGTCGGGGCCACTACGAGCAGTACTTC
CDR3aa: CASSPGRGHYEQYF

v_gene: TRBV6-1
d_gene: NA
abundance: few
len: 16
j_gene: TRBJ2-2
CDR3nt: TGTGCCAGCAGGGACAAGATTCAGGGGGGCACCGGGGAGCTGTTTTTT
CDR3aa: CASRDKIQGGTGELFF

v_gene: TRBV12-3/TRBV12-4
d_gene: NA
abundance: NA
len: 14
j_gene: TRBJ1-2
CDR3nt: TGTGCCAGCAGTTCGGGACTAACCAACTATGGCTACACCTTC
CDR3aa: CASSSGLTNYGYTF

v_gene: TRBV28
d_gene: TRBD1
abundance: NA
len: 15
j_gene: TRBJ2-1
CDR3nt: TGTGCCAGCAGTCCACAGGGGCCTATTTACAATGAGCAGTTCTTC
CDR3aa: CASSPQGPIYNEQFF

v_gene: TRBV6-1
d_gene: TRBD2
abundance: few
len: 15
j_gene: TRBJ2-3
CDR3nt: TGTGCCAGCAAGGATTCGGGACTAGGCGCAGATACGCAGTATTTT
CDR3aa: CASKDSGLGADTQYF

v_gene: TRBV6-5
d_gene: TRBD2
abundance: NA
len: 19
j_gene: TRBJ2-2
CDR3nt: TGTGCCAGCAGTTCGAAAGGACTAGCGGGAACCGCGAACACCGGGGAGCTGTTTTTT
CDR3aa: CASSSKGLAGTANTGELFF

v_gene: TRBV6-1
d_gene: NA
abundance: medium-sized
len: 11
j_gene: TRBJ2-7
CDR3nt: TGTGCCAGCGGGCAGACCTACGAGCAGTACTTC
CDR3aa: CASGQTYEQYF

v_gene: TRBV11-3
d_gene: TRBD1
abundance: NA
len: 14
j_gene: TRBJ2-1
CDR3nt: TGTGCCAGCAGCTCGTACAGGGGGAACAATGAGCAGTTCTTC
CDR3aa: CASSSYRGNNEQFF

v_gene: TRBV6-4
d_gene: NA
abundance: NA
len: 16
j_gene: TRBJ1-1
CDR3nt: TGTGCCAGCAGCCATGAGTCGGGGTATTCGGAAACTGAAGCTTTCTTT
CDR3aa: CASSHESGYSETEAFF

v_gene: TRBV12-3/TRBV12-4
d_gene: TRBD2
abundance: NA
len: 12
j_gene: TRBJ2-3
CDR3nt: TGTGCCAGCAGATCGGGACTATTAGGCGGCAATTTT
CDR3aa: CASRSGLLGGNF

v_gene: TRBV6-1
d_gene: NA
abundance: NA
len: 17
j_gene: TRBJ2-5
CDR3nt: TGTGCCAGCAGTGAAGCTTTGGACAGGCTGGGAGGCGAGACCCAGTACTTC
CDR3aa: CASSEALDRLGGETQYF